The entry that follows covers one TCR beta chain sequence. The source of the sample is a study of blood T cell repertoires in COVID-19. V was clipped by 6 bases and J by 1 base, with 8 bases between them. This CDR3 has 13 residues. The repertoire was sequenced with immunoSEQ multiplex PCR; TCRdb's copy has only in-frame clones and lacks some. This sample has hundreds of thousands of clones, with around nine tenths found just once. Input material: PBMCs or T cells enriched from blood (not recorded which). The receptor was isolated from a woman in her forties or fifties who had recovered from COVID-19. This chain links TRBV12-3 or TRBV12-4 with TRBJ2-3, with D maybe TRBD2 (6 bases). The CDR3 sequence: CASRTGGTDTQYF. CDR3 DNA sequence: TGTGCCAGCAGGACGGGGGGCACAGATACGCAGTATTTT.